Shown below are 5 T cell receptor beta chains from a single sample sequenced in a study of cytomegalovirus exposure and HLA in healthy donors listed by TCRdb under 2017. Library method: the immunoSEQ multiplex PCR assay. The table comes from immuneACCESS by way of TCRdb, which keeps in-frame sequences with V and J called. Part of the clones is missing from these tables; in studies checked, under half for an unresolved V gene and the rest for unknown reasons. The table for this sample lists tens of thousands of clones; 85% to 95% of them were counted only once. The ten most abundant clones make up 1.5% to 2% of the sample. The sequenced sample consisted of PBMCs. All receptors come from a young woman in good health and CMV-seropositive.

This clone was detected once. The V gene is TRBV4-2, the J gene TRBJ1-1; 8 bases map to TRBD1. Trimming at V came to 4 bases and at J to 0 bases, leaving 7 bases not matched to a gene. CDR1 and CDR2 from the germline V gene are LGHNA and YNFKEQ. The CDR3 is 16 residues long. In DNA, the CDR3 is TGTGCCAGCAGCCTCAGGGGGCGGGGGCTGAACACTGAAGCTTTCTTT. Encoded protein: CASSLRGRGLNTEAFF.

Written as DNA, the CDR3 is TGTGCCAGCAGCCAAGGACAGAACACTGAAGCTTTCTTT. Amino acids: CASSQGQNTEAFF. The rearrangement joins TRBV14 to TRBJ1-1; no firm D call. The V end lost 1 base, the J end lost 1 base, and 4 bases lay between the germline ends. This CDR3 contains 13 residues. In germline, CDR1 is SGHDN, CDR2 FVKESK. The whole variable domain, filled in from reference TRBV14 and TRBJ1-1, reads EAGVTQFPSHSVIEKGQTVTLRCDPISGHDNLYWYRRVMGKEIKFLLHFVKESKQDESGMPNNRFLAERTGGTYSTLKVQPAELEDSGVYFCASSQGQNTEAFFGQGTRLTVV.

This sequence joins TRBV5-1 and TRBJ1-2; weak D call: TRBD1 (5 bases). Trimming removed 4 bases at V and 0 bases at J, with 13 bases between. CDR1 and CDR2 from the germline V gene are SGHRS and YFSETQ. The CDR3 consists of 15 residues. The chain's CDR3 is CASSERGSANYGYTF. The DNA of the CDR3 is TGCGCCAGCAGCGAGCGGGGCTCAGCTAACTATGGCTACACCTTC.

The chain uses TRBV2 and TRBJ2-2; weak D call: TRBD2 (6 bases). Trimming took off 5 bases at V and 5 bases at J, with 15 bases between the two ends. CDR1 is SNHLY, CDR2 FYNNEI, per germline. The CDR3 runs to 15 residues. DNA of the CDR3: TGTGCCAGCAGTCCCACTAGCCACCCAACCGGGGAGCTGTTTTTT. Its translation: CASSPTSHPTGELFF.

The chain carries TRBV5-1 and TRBJ2-7; no reliable D call. Germline loops: CDR1 SGHRS, CDR2 YFSETQ. CDR3 length: 15 residues. The V and J ends lost 0 bases and 5 bases respectively, with 15 bases between them. CDR3 loop: CASSLGQRSVNEQYF. The CDR3 nucleotides read TGCGCCAGCAGCTTGGGGCAGCGATCTGTCAACGAGCAGTACTTC.